Listed here are 23 T cell receptor beta chains from one sample, sequenced in a study of T-cell reconstitution after alpha-beta-depleted transplantation in children. It was with unique molecular identifiers that the TCRbeta library was prepared. TCRdb re-derived calls from the PCR reads in MiXCR, one entry per CDR3 protein. Here the sample spans about 600,000 distinct CDR3 sequences, about 23% being singletons. The sequencing here drew on PBMCs, mostly from graft donor cells, taken 360 days after TCRalphabeta/CD19-depleted stem cell transplant. These receptors originate from a boy under two years old who had a stem cell transplant for acute myeloid leukemia, so the T cells may come from the graft donor.

This clonotype was picked up a small number of times. The rearrangement links TRBV12-3 or TRBV12-4 to TRBJ2-3; 10 bases agree with TRBD1. Trimming at V came to 4 bases and at J to 7 bases, leaving 8 bases not matched to a gene. There are 15 residues in the CDR3. The CDR3 loop is CASSSGQGMIHTQYF. CDR3 bases: TGTGCCAGCAGTTCGGGACAGGGGATGATTCATACGCAGTATTTT.

This chain uses TRBV7-8 with TRBJ2-7; 7 bases are a match to TRBD1. Germline V gene lookup returns CDR1 SGHVS and CDR2 FQNEAQ. J was trimmed by 2 bases and V by 2 bases; bases with no gene match: 3. This CDR3 is built from 14 residues. DNA for the CDR3: TGTGCCAGCAGCTTATTTAGGGGGCCCTACGAGCAGTACGTC. Translating gives CASSLFRGPYEQYV.

In its sample, this clonotype was seen a few times. V usage is TRBV7-2 and J usage is TRBJ2-7; 9 nucleotides align to TRBD2. From germline, CDR1 is SGHTA and CDR2 FQGNSA. J was trimmed by 0 bases and V by 0 bases; bases with no gene match: 6. This CDR3 has 17 amino acids. The CDR3 sequence: CASSLASGGASSYEQYF. CDR3 nucleotides: TGTGCCAGCAGCTTAGCTAGCGGGGGAGCAAGCTCCTACGAGCAGTACTTC.

The table lists this clonotype with a few counts. The rearrangement joins TRBV12-3 or TRBV12-4 to TRBJ2-5; D remains ambiguous. Between the trimmed V and J ends, which lost 0 bases and 4 bases, there was a span of 6 bases. This CDR3 region has 13 residues. The chain's CDR3 is CASSLALGETQYF. The CDR3 DNA is TGTGCCAGCAGTTTAGCGCTAGGAGAGACCCAGTACTTC.

This rearrangement joins TRBV10-3 to TRBJ2-1, with TRBD2 identical over 12 bases. In germline, CDR1 is ENHRY, CDR2 SYGVKD. V gave up 6 bases and J gave up 6 bases; unmatched junction bases: 3. The CDR3 contains 14 residues. CDR3: CAISTGLAGNEQFF. The CDR3 nucleotides read TGTGCCATCAGCACGGGACTAGCGGGCAATGAGCAGTTCTTC.

V usage is TRBV12-3 or TRBV12-4 and J usage is TRBJ2-5; 9 bases agree with TRBD2. The trim removed 6 bases at V and 2 bases at J, leaving 4 bases unmatched. This CDR3 contains 14 residues. CDR3 in DNA: TGTGCCAGCAGCAAGACTAGCGGACAAGAGACCCAGTACTTC. Its protein is CASSKTSGQETQYF.

At least ten counts were recorded for this clonotype. This chain uses TRBV2 with TRBJ2-2; a possible D gene is TRBD1 (6 bases). Germline V gene lookup returns CDR1 SNHLY and CDR2 FYNNEI. The CDR3 is made up of 15 amino acids. The V end lost 3 bases, the J end lost 3 bases, and 11 bases lay between the germline ends. Written as DNA, the CDR3 is TGTGCCAGCAGTGAGGTCAGGGGTGACACCGGGGAGCTGTTTTTT. This translates into CASSEVRGDTGELFF. Drawing the rest from reference TRBV2 and TRBJ2-2, the complete variable domain is EPEVTQTPSHQVTQMGQEVILRCVPISNHLYFYWYRQILGQKVEFLVSFYNNEISEKSEIFDDQFSVERPDGSNFTLKIRSTKLEDSAMYFCASSEVRGDTGELFFGEGSRLTVL.

Only a few counts were recorded for this clonotype. This chain connects TRBV20-1 to TRBJ2-1, with 8 bases lining up with TRBD2. This CDR3 region has 16 residues. Germline CDR1 and CDR2: DFQATT and SNEGSKA (reference sequence). With V trimmed by 8 bases and J by 1 base, 13 bases remained unmatched. For the CDR3, the DNA is TGCAGTCCATCGGGGGGGCCGATTCGGTCCTACAATGAGCAGTTCTTC. Residues: CSPSGGPIRSYNEQFF.

The rearrangement joins TRBV7-2 to TRBJ2-2; TRBD1 matches 7 bases. The germline gives CDR1 SGHTA, CDR2 FQGNSA. This CDR3 comprises 16 residues. V shed 3 bases and J 4 bases; nucleotides not matched to a gene: 8. The CDR3 region has the DNA TGTGCCAGCAGCTTCCCCCGAGACAGGGTCACCGGGGAGCTGTTTTTT. Its protein is CASSFPRDRVTGELFF.

The chain carries TRBV20-1 and TRBJ1-2, with TRBD1 identical over 8 bases. V shed 0 bases and J 6 bases; nucleotides not matched to a gene: 3. Germline V lookup: CDR1 DFQATT, CDR2 SNEGSKA (reference sequence). The CDR3 consists of 13 residues. CDR3 amino acids: CSARDQGAHGYTF. As DNA, the CDR3 is TGCAGTGCTAGAGACCAGGGGGCGCATGGCTACACCTTC.

This clonotype was counted ten times or more. The CDR3 is CASSPGTTGWDTQYF. CDR3 DNA: TGTGCCAGCAGCCCCGGGACTACCGGATGGGATACGCAGTATTTT. The V and J genes are TRBV12-3 or TRBV12-4 and TRBJ2-3, with TRBD2 identical over 7 bases. Trimming took 6 bases from V and 6 from J; bases not matched to a gene: 12. CDR3 length equals 15 residues.

The J gene is TRBJ2-7, the V gene TRBV10-2; possibly TRBD2 for D (5 bases). Trimming pared 0 bases from V and 6 bases from J, leaving 9 bases between. This CDR3 spans 13 amino acids. Germline V gene data show CDR1 as WSHSY and CDR2 as SAAADI. The CDR3 nucleotides read TGCGCCAGCAGTGAGTCTACTAGTCGCGAGCAGTACGTC. Translation gives CASSESTSREQYV.

The CDR3 DNA sequence: TGCAGCGCCTACTTAGGGACAGGGGCCGAGGGGGACACCGGGGAGCTGTTTTTT. Encoded protein: CSAYLGTGAEGDTGELFF. J is TRBJ2-2 and V is TRBV29-1; 10 nucleotides align to TRBD1. Germline V gene sequence: CDR1 SQVTM, CDR2 ANQGSEA. V shed 7 bases, J shed 3 bases, and the junction held 17 bases outside the gene matches. The CDR3 covers 18 residues.

This clonotype was detected ten times or more. The chain links TRBV4-2 to TRBJ2-1, with D perhaps matching TRBD2 (6 bases). The germline gives CDR1 LGHNA, CDR2 YNFKEQ. Trimming pared 1 base from V and 6 bases from J, leaving 10 bases between. This CDR3 is built from 14 residues. The CDR3 sequence is CASSQGLGGNEQFF. DNA for the CDR3: TGTGCCAGCAGCCAAGGTCTGGGGGGCAATGAGCAGTTCTTC.

The chain carries TRBV29-1 and TRBJ1-2, with D perhaps TRBD1 (5 bases). V dropped 6 bases and J dropped 8 bases, with 16 bases sitting between them. CDR1 SQVTM and CDR2 ANQGSEA come from the germline V gene. CDR3 size: 12 residues. This CDR3 is CSVVVRVEGYTF. CDR3 sequence (DNA): TGCAGCGTAGTGGTCAGGGTTGAAGGCTACACCTTC. The full variable domain, in which reference TRBV29-1 and TRBJ1-2 provide the parts outside the CDR3, is SAVISQKPSRDICQRGTSLTIQCQVDSQVTMMFWYRQQPGQSLTLIATANQGSEATYESGFVIDKFPISRPNLTFSTLTVSNMSPEDSSIYLCSVVVRVEGYTFGSGTRLTVV.

This clonotype was recorded at least ten times. The chain has TRBV12-3 or TRBV12-4 and TRBJ2-1, with TRBD2 matching over 8 bases. V shed 3 bases and J 0 bases; nucleotides not matched to a gene: 7. The CDR3 loop spans 17 amino acids. CDR3 sequence reads: CASSLWRGASSYNEQFF. As DNA, the CDR3 is TGTGCCAGCAGTTTGTGGCGGGGGGCGAGCTCCTACAATGAGCAGTTCTTC.

In its sample, this clonotype was seen a few times. V gene TRBV18 combines with J gene TRBJ2-7; D is unresolved. Germline CDR1 and CDR2: KGHSH and LQKENI. Trimming took off 3 bases at V and 3 bases at J, with 15 bases between the two ends. The CDR3 has 15 residues. The CDR3 protein is CASSPGPGTVYEQYF. Written as DNA, the CDR3 is TGTGCCAGCTCACCCGGGCCTGGCACTGTCTACGAGCAGTACTTC.

V usage is TRBV12-3 or TRBV12-4 and J usage is TRBJ2-4; unclear D gene. The CDR3 loop spans 14 amino acids. Deletions cut 5 bases from V and 3 bases from J, with 11 bases between. DNA of the CDR3: TGTGCCAGCAGTCTACTCTTAGGCAAAAACATTCAGTACTTC. Translated, it gives CASSLLLGKNIQYF.

This clonotype was detected only a few times. The chain combines TRBV20-1 with TRBJ1-6; D is unclear. CDR1 DFQATT and CDR2 SNEGSKA come from the germline V gene (reference sequence). The CDR3 is 14 amino acids. V was shortened by 0 bases and J by 7 bases, with 10 bases between the two germline ends. CDR3 DNA: TGCAGTGCTAGAGATCTGGCAGTCAATTCACCCCTCCACTTT. Protein sequence: CSARDLAVNSPLHF.

This clonotype was recorded at least ten times. The chain joins TRBV20-1 to TRBJ2-5; 8 nucleotides line up with TRBD1. The J segment lost 5 bases and the V segment lost 6 bases, leaving 5 bases of the junction unmatched. The CDR3 consists of 12 residues. Germline V lookup: CDR1 DFQATT, CDR2 SNEGSKA (reference sequence). CDR3 amino acids: CSAGTGGETQYF. CDR3 DNA sequence: TGCAGTGCCGGGACAGGAGGGGAGACCCAGTACTTC.

The gene calls are TRBV12-3 or TRBV12-4 and TRBJ2-2; D may be TRBD2 (5 bases). This CDR3 is 18 amino acids long. V lost 5 bases and J lost 1, with 20 bases in between. This CDR3 reads CASSGALGADLNTGELFF. The CDR3, as DNA: TGTGCCAGCAGTGGAGCCCTGGGAGCGGACCTGAACACCGGGGAGCTGTTTTTT.

This clonotype was recorded at least ten times. The chain employs TRBV15 and TRBJ2-5, with D perhaps matching TRBD1 (6 bases). Trimming pared 1 base from V and 2 bases from J, leaving 20 bases between. The germline CDR1 and CDR2 sequences are LNHNV and YYDKDF (reference sequence). The CDR3 sequence is 18 residues long. The CDR3 coding sequence is TGTGCCACCAGCAGAGGAGGGGGTGGCAGGAGGCATCAAGAGACCCAGTACTTC. It encodes CATSRGGGGRRHQETQYF.

The table lists this clonotype with many counts. The gene calls are TRBV6-5 and TRBJ2-3, with TRBD1 matching over 8 bases. This CDR3 region has 16 residues. Germline lookup yields CDR1 MNHEY and CDR2 SVGAGI. The V and J ends lost 2 bases and 7 bases, in that order; junction bases with no gene match: 11. CDR3 coding DNA: TGTGCCAGCAGTTACGTTCTGACAGGGGCATTTAATACGCAGTATTTT. Protein product: CASSYVLTGAFNTQYF.